This T cell receptor beta chain was identified in a study of blood T cells in healthy people across ages. Those donating, healthy Caucasian individuals from Russia, were aged roughly 6 to 90. Every participating donor contributed about 10 milliliters of peripheral blood through a draw. The second PCR ran about 6 to 12 cycles with a sample-barcoded 5' primer and J-beta primers. A single record per CDR3 protein comes from TCRdb applying MiXCR to the 5' RACE reads. The repertoire holds 750,000 to 1,000,000 distinct CDR3 sequences, with 25% to 35% as singletons. Germline V gene data show CDR1 as DFQATT and CDR2 as SNEGSKA (reference sequence). The CDR3 has 13 residues. Trimming shortened V by 4 bases and J by 15 bases, and 22 bases separated the two germline ends. These data were likewise used in another study, on T cells of mothers and their children. From that report: There were over 10 million TCR beta CDR3 reads from each mother and about 3 million from each child. With unrelated pairs as the comparison, related mother-child pairs had a slightly higher overlap that was not significant.

The specimen was blood. This chain links TRBV20-1 with TRBJ1-3, with D maybe TRBD1 (5 bases). The origin of this receptor is a woman between 35 and 50 years old in good health. The CDR3, as DNA: TGCAGTGCTACCCCCAGGGAAGATCTACCTCGATATTTT. Translation: CSATPREDLPRYF.